This T cell receptor beta chain was identified in a study of regulatory T cells in long-lasting Graves disease. Whole-study results and caveats: Patients with persistent Graves' had lower TCR diversity than newly diagnosed patients. Researchers examined only peripheral blood and not thyroid tissue.

Construction of the TCR beta libraries employed iRepertoire HTBI primers in conjunction with Arm-PCR of CDR3 regions. TCRdb itself ran the multiplex PCR reads through MiXCR, one entry per CDR3 protein. The table lists more than 400,000 distinct CDR3 sequences, 16% of them singletons. The CDR3 totals 16 residues. Germline CDR1 reads LNHDA; CDR2 reads SQIVND (reference sequence). With 3 bases removed from V and 1 base from J, the gap between germline ends came to 13 bases. Time point described: newly diagnosed GD, antithyroid drugs for less than 3 months. Generation of the TCR library employed RNA extracted from PBMCs. This clonotype was counted between two and nine times. The antigen is unknown. These data are also associated with another study on T cells in Graves' hyperthyroidism and ophthalmopathy. As reported in that work: Most expanded thyroid clonotypes above 0.001 also appeared in blood.

The chain employs TRBV19 and TRBJ2-1, with D possibly TRBD2 on 5 matching bases. The sequenced sample was peripheral blood mononuclear cells (PBMCs), obtained at new diagnosis, from a patient treated with antithyroid drugs. The sequence was obtained from a woman between 25 and 40 years old with Graves disease. CDR3 loop: CASSISVFGSYNEQFF. In DNA, the CDR3 is TGTGCCAGTAGTATTAGCGTGTTTGGGTCCTACAATGAGCAGTTCTTC.